This T cell receptor (beta chain) was obtained from a study of blood T cell repertoires in COVID-19. The overall study: There were acute and convalescent COVID-19 samples, and they came from the United States, Italy and Spain. PBMCs, B-cell-depleted T cells, or T cells were the source of the cDNA or gDNA that made up the material.

Germline-derived CDR1 and CDR2 are MRHNA and SNTAGT. After removal of 4 bases from V and 6 bases from J, the junction contained 5 bases not matched to a gene. The CDR3 has 14 residues. Under the authors' procedure: For nucleated cells, counts were estimated from reference gene primer amplification. TCRdb's table, derived via immunoSEQ multiplex PCR, lists solely in-frame clones and lacks some. V and J calls and clone size are given by that table; D and trimming were obtained from the DNA. The data hold approximately 190,000 clones, with about 86% observed a single time. The sequenced sample consisted of peripheral blood. The TCR sequence derives from a man under 40 with active or convalescent COVID-19. The V call is TRBV6-4, the J call TRBJ2-3, with 9 bases aligning to TRBD2. In DNA, the CDR3 is TGTGCCAGCAGTGCGGCGGGGGGGCCGGATACGCAGTATTTT. It codes for CASSAAGGPDTQYF.